The rows below give T cell receptor beta chains drawn from one sample of a study of molecular identifiers for immune sequencing clone quantification. TCRdb used MiXCR to reprocess the PCR reads, holding one entry per CDR3 protein. The table includes hundreds of thousands of distinct CDR3 sequences, around 25% detected once. Sequences were obtained from naive CD8+ T cells from blood, with Jurkat cell RNA spiked in. The receptors shown here come from a human donor in good health. Some libraries in this study had Jurkat cell RNA spiked in. Both conserved end residues are trimmed from each CDR3. The D gene is left open where the match is weak. Some rows have no size entry. The others give once, few or many, or a class for an expanded clone.

D gene: .
V gene: TRBV6-2/TRBV6-3
clone size: .
CDR3 protein: ASSYSNMAQPQH

D gene: .
V gene: TRBV10-3
clone size: few
CDR3 protein: AISESDGRANYGYT

D gene: TRBD1
V gene: TRBV7-9
clone size: few
CDR3 protein: ASSSDLTGELPGLYNEQF

D gene: .
V gene: TRBV10-3
clone size: few
CDR3 protein: AISDEGSREYEQY

D gene: .
V gene: TRBV10-3
clone size: few
CDR3 protein: AISEVGRTPLSYEQY

D gene: .
V gene: TRBV4-1
clone size: .
CDR3 protein: ASSQDPEGWDQPQH

D gene: .
V gene: TRBV19
clone size: .
CDR3 protein: ASSISGDTSYEQY

D gene: .
V gene: TRBV24-1
clone size: many
CDR3 protein: ATSVLGEKLF

D gene: TRBD1
V gene: TRBV2
clone size: .
CDR3 protein: ASRTDRAPEKLF

D gene: TRBD1
V gene: TRBV3-1
clone size: many
CDR3 protein: ASSQGTDRPHGDQPQH

D gene: .
V gene: TRBV27
clone size: few
CDR3 protein: ASSYRGGFEQY

D gene: .
V gene: TRBV27
clone size: few
CDR3 protein: ASRGAAYSPLH

D gene: .
V gene: TRBV4-3
clone size: few
CDR3 protein: ASSQDRERKYQSSYNSPLH

D gene: .
V gene: TRBV4-2
clone size: many
CDR3 protein: ASSQDLGPDTQY

D gene: .
V gene: TRBV6-4
clone size: .
CDR3 protein: ASKDTIGNTEAF

D gene: .
V gene: TRBV7-9
clone size: many
CDR3 protein: ASSSTRPDPDTQY

D gene: TRBD2
V gene: TRBV29-1
clone size: .
CDR3 protein: SVVLADLGTGELF

D gene: .
V gene: TRBV12-3/TRBV12-4
clone size: .
CDR3 protein: ASSLIDEQY

D gene: TRBD2
V gene: TRBV4-1
clone size: few
CDR3 protein: ASSQVTGTSGITDTQY

D gene: TRBD2
V gene: TRBV4-1
clone size: .
CDR3 protein: ASSQDVVAGGQETQY

D gene: .
V gene: TRBV4-2
clone size: few
CDR3 protein: ASSQVEGPGMNTEAF

D gene: TRBD2
V gene: TRBV20-1
clone size: .
CDR3 protein: SAREAGGPNEQF

D gene: .
V gene: TRBV29-1
clone size: few
CDR3 protein: SVHGDTRIDEQY

D gene: .
V gene: TRBV6-1
clone size: .
CDR3 protein: ASREQSTDTQY

D gene: .
V gene: TRBV28
clone size: many
CDR3 protein: ASRSGPGANVLT

D gene: TRBD2
V gene: TRBV27
clone size: .
CDR3 protein: ASSSGLAGGTYTQY

D gene: .
V gene: TRBV11-2
clone size: many
CDR3 protein: ASRGTPNTEAF

D gene: TRBD1
V gene: TRBV27
clone size: .
CDR3 protein: ASSRQGTGVGTTEAF

D gene: .
V gene: TRBV15
clone size: .
CDR3 protein: ATSRDTGTEAF

D gene: .
V gene: TRBV6-2/TRBV6-3
clone size: .
CDR3 protein: ASSYSSGHGYT

D gene: TRBD2
V gene: TRBV7-6
clone size: many
CDR3 protein: ASSELAESTDTQY

D gene: TRBD1
V gene: TRBV27
clone size: once
CDR3 protein: ASSNMGQGAPQETQY

D gene: TRBD1
V gene: TRBV7-2
clone size: .
CDR3 protein: ASTADRAHYEQY

D gene: TRBD1
V gene: TRBV30
clone size: many
CDR3 protein: AWSQTGVEQY

D gene: .
V gene: TRBV3-1
clone size: .
CDR3 protein: ASSQDYRSGNTIY

D gene: .
V gene: TRBV6-5
clone size: .
CDR3 protein: ASKILRDTGELF

D gene: .
V gene: TRBV7-9
clone size: many
CDR3 protein: ASSNTGTEAF

D gene: .
V gene: TRBV7-9
clone size: .
CDR3 protein: ASSPGAGITDTQY

D gene: TRBD1
V gene: TRBV29-1
clone size: .
CDR3 protein: SVTGQGAGNTIY

D gene: TRBD1
V gene: TRBV28
clone size: few
CDR3 protein: ASSLSGRVRDRAGTLH

D gene: TRBD1
V gene: TRBV28
clone size: .
CDR3 protein: TSGEQGADIRY

D gene: TRBD1
V gene: TRBV7-9
clone size: many
CDR3 protein: ASTLLTGAPPLH

D gene: .
V gene: TRBV19
clone size: .
CDR3 protein: ASIGGPSYEQY

D gene: TRBD1
V gene: TRBV27
clone size: few
CDR3 protein: ASSATGASSYNEQS

D gene: .
V gene: TRBV25-1
clone size: many
CDR3 protein: ASSFQGISYEQY

D gene: .
V gene: TRBV20-1
clone size: .
CDR3 protein: SARGTCIYGYT

D gene: TRBD1
V gene: TRBV11-2
clone size: .
CDR3 protein: ASSAHRGGFEAF

D gene: TRBD2
V gene: TRBV20-1
clone size: many
CDR3 protein: SAPFIGTSGSSYEQY